A selection of T cell receptor beta chains follows, all from one sample in a study of CD8+ T cells in alopecia areata. TCRdb keeps only in-frame clones here, not all; method: immunoSEQ multiplex PCR. The table has about 180,000 clones, approximately 62% seen once. The starting material was CD4+ T cells sorted from blood, obtained at week 0. The source of these receptors is a human donor with alopecia areata. CDR3s include the opening cysteine and the closing phenylalanine or tryptophan. The order of the fields is J gene, clone size, V gene, D gene, CDR3 protein, CDR3 DNA. D genes are given only for firm matches. Clone size is not always given. Where it is, it says once, few, many or a class for expanded clones.

J gene: TRBJ2-7; clone size: .; V gene: TRBV5-1; D gene: .; CDR3 protein: CASSLWGSGEQYF; CDR3 DNA: TGCGCCAGCAGCTTGTGGGGTTCGGGTGAGCAGTACTTC
J gene: TRBJ2-3; clone size: .; V gene: TRBV5-1; D gene: TRBD2; CDR3 protein: CASRQLAGVTDTQYF; CDR3 DNA: TGCGCCAGCAGGCAACTAGCGGGGGTCACAGATACGCAGTATTTT
J gene: TRBJ1-4; clone size: .; V gene: TRBV23-1; D gene: .; CDR3 protein: CASSQSAGRGNEKLFF; CDR3 DNA: TGCGCCAGCAGTCAATCGGCGGGAAGGGGAAATGAAAAACTGTTTTTT
J gene: TRBJ2-1; clone size: .; V gene: TRBV29-1; D gene: .; CDR3 protein: CSVYKGNEQFF; CDR3 DNA: TGCAGCGTATACAAGGGGAATGAGCAGTTCTTC
J gene: TRBJ1-1; clone size: few; V gene: TRBV29-1; D gene: .; CDR3 protein: CSLKGGLGTEAFF; CDR3 DNA: TGCAGCCTGAAAGGGGGTCTGGGCACTGAAGCTTTCTTT
J gene: TRBJ2-2; clone size: .; V gene: TRBV4-1; D gene: .; CDR3 protein: CASSQVSGVSGELFF; CDR3 DNA: TGCGCCAGCAGCCAAGTCTCAGGGGTATCCGGGGAGCTGTTTTTT
J gene: TRBJ2-2; clone size: .; V gene: TRBV6-1; D gene: TRBD1; CDR3 protein: CASRFRDRGSGELFF; CDR3 DNA: TGTGCCAGCAGGTTCCGGGACAGGGGTAGCGGGGAGCTGTTTTTT
J gene: TRBJ2-7; clone size: .; V gene: TRBV30; D gene: .; CDR3 protein: CAWGTGPYEQYF; CDR3 DNA: TGTGCCTGGGGGACGGGACCCTACGAGCAGTACTTC
J gene: TRBJ2-2; clone size: few; V gene: TRBV9; D gene: .; CDR3 protein: CASSVVQGGLTGELFF; CDR3 DNA: TGTGCCAGCAGCGTAGTGCAGGGGGGCCTCACCGGGGAGCTGTTTTTT
J gene: TRBJ1-6; clone size: few; V gene: TRBV7-2; D gene: .; CDR3 protein: CASSRDRSGMNSPLHF; CDR3 DNA: TGTGCCAGCAGCAGAGATCGTTCAGGGATGAATTCACCCCTCCACTTT
J gene: TRBJ1-2; clone size: .; V gene: TRBV4-1; D gene: .; CDR3 protein: CASSLPEYGDYGYTF; CDR3 DNA: TGCGCCAGCAGCCTACCGGAATATGGGGACTATGGCTACACCTTC
J gene: TRBJ1-5; clone size: few; V gene: TRBV30; D gene: .; CDR3 protein: CAWSHGSNQPQHF; CDR3 DNA: TGTGCCTGGAGTCACGGTAGCAATCAGCCCCAGCATTTT
J gene: TRBJ2-7; clone size: few; V gene: TRBV15; D gene: .; CDR3 protein: CATSRDVEEAEQYF; CDR3 DNA: TGTGCCACCAGCAGAGATGTGGAGGAGGCCGAGCAGTACTTC
J gene: TRBJ1-1; clone size: .; V gene: TRBV19; D gene: .; CDR3 protein: CASTPWQGLNTEAFF; CDR3 DNA: TGTGCCAGTACACCCTGGCAGGGACTGAACACTGAAGCTTTCTTT
J gene: TRBJ2-2; clone size: .; V gene: TRBV9; D gene: .; CDR3 protein: CASSVTSNTGELFF; CDR3 DNA: TGTGCCAGCAGCGTGACATCGAACACCGGGGAGCTGTTTTTT
J gene: TRBJ2-3; clone size: .; V gene: TRBV5-6; D gene: .; CDR3 protein: CASSFQQIYPDTQYF; CDR3 DNA: TGTGCCAGCAGCTTCCAACAGATATATCCAGATACGCAGTATTTT
J gene: TRBJ2-7; clone size: few; V gene: TRBV5-1; D gene: .; CDR3 protein: CASSYGHAYEQYF; CDR3 DNA: TGCGCCAGCAGCTACGGACATGCCTACGAGCAGTACTTC
J gene: TRBJ1-4; clone size: .; V gene: TRBV7-9; D gene: TRBD1; CDR3 protein: CASSQQGNEKLFF; CDR3 DNA: TGTGCCAGCAGTCAACAGGGGAATGAAAAACTGTTTTTT
J gene: TRBJ2-1; clone size: few; V gene: TRBV7-9; D gene: .; CDR3 protein: CASSLGGPGYNEQFF; CDR3 DNA: TGTGCCAGCAGCTTAGGGGGCCCCGGATACAATGAGCAGTTCTTC
J gene: TRBJ1-1; clone size: .; V gene: TRBV29-1; D gene: TRBD1; CDR3 protein: CSVEGQGNTEAFF; CDR3 DNA: TGCAGCGTTGAGGGACAGGGGAACACTGAAGCTTTCTTT
J gene: TRBJ1-3; clone size: .; V gene: TRBV5-6; D gene: .; CDR3 protein: CASNRRDTGNTIYF; CDR3 DNA: TGTGCCAGCAATCGTCGGGACACTGGAAACACCATATATTTT
J gene: TRBJ2-7; clone size: .; V gene: TRBV29-1; D gene: .; CDR3 protein: CSVRGAYEQYF; CDR3 DNA: TGCAGCGTTCGAGGAGCCTACGAGCAGTACTTC
J gene: TRBJ1-5; clone size: .; V gene: TRBV27; D gene: TRBD1; CDR3 protein: CASSHGQGNQPQHF; CDR3 DNA: TGTGCCAGCAGTCACGGACAGGGCAATCAGCCCCAGCATTTT
J gene: TRBJ2-4; clone size: few; V gene: TRBV9; D gene: .; CDR3 protein: CASSVYAGPGGAIQYF; CDR3 DNA: TGTGCCAGCAGCGTATACGCGGGACCCGGTGGGGCCATTCAGTACTTC
J gene: TRBJ1-2; clone size: .; V gene: TRBV9; D gene: TRBD1; CDR3 protein: CASSDRDSGGYTF; CDR3 DNA: TGTGCCAGCAGCGACCGGGACAGTGGAGGCTACACCTTC
J gene: TRBJ2-1; clone size: .; V gene: TRBV11-1; D gene: TRBD2; CDR3 protein: CASSLALGLAGPYNEQFF; CDR3 DNA: TGTGCCAGCAGCTTAGCGCTAGGACTAGCGGGTCCCTACAATGAGCAGTTCTTC
J gene: TRBJ2-3; clone size: .; V gene: TRBV29-1; D gene: .; CDR3 protein: CSSRQDTQYF; CDR3 DNA: TGCAGCTCCCGACAGGATACGCAGTATTTT
J gene: TRBJ2-4; clone size: .; V gene: TRBV4-3; D gene: .; CDR3 protein: CASSQDRQMLAKNIQYF; CDR3 DNA: TGCGCCAGCAGCCAAGATCGGCAAATGCTAGCCAAAAACATTCAGTACTTC
J gene: TRBJ1-6; clone size: .; V gene: TRBV27; D gene: .; CDR3 protein: CASSPWADNSPLHF; CDR3 DNA: TGTGCCAGCAGTCCTTGGGCGGATAATTCACCCCTCCACTTT
J gene: TRBJ2-2; clone size: .; V gene: TRBV4-1; D gene: .; CDR3 protein: CASSQDISGKNTGELFF; CDR3 DNA: TGCGCCAGCAGCCAAGATATTTCGGGGAAGAACACCGGGGAGCTGTTTTTT
J gene: TRBJ2-3; clone size: .; V gene: TRBV15; D gene: .; CDR3 protein: CATSREGGTQYF; CDR3 DNA: TGTGCCACCAGCAGAGAGGGGGGTACGCAGTATTTT
J gene: TRBJ1-1; clone size: .; V gene: TRBV28; D gene: .; CDR3 protein: CASSLMPLGAFF; CDR3 DNA: TGTGCCAGCAGTTTAATGCCCCTTGGAGCTTTCTTT
J gene: TRBJ2-2; clone size: .; V gene: TRBV5-4; D gene: .; CDR3 protein: CASSLAQGSSTGELFF; CDR3 DNA: TGTGCCAGCAGCTTGGCTCAGGGATCGAGCACCGGGGAGCTGTTTTTT
J gene: TRBJ2-6; clone size: many; V gene: TRBV2; D gene: .; CDR3 protein: CASKSSGANVLTF; CDR3 DNA: TGTGCCAGCAAAAGCTCTGGGGCCAACGTCCTGACTTTC
J gene: TRBJ2-2; clone size: .; V gene: TRBV7-6; D gene: .; CDR3 protein: CASSLSQVTGELFF; CDR3 DNA: TGTGCCAGCAGCTTATCTCAGGTCACCGGGGAGCTGTTTTTT